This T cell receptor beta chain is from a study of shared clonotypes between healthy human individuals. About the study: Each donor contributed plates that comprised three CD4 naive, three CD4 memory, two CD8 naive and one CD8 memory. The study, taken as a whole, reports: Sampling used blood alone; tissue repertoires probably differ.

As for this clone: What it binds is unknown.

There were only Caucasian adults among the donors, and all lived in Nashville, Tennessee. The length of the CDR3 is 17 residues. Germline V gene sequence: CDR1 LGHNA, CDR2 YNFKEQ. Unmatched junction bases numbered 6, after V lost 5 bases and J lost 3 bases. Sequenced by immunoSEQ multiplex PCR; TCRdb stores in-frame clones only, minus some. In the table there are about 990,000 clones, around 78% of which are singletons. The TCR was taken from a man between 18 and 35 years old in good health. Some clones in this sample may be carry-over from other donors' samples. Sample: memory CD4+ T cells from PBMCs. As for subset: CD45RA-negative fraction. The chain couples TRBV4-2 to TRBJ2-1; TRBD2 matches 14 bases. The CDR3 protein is CASSTGTSGRSYNEQFF. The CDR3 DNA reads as TGTGCCAGCAGCACCGGGACTAGCGGGAGAAGCTACAATGAGCAGTTCTTC.